This T cell receptor (beta chain) emerged from a study of cytomegalovirus exposure and HLA in healthy donors. In regard to this clone: Its specificity is not known.

Healthy bone marrow donors made up the cohort. The PCR employed 60 Vbeta primers together with 13 Jbeta primers. TCRdb's copy holds only in-frame clones and misses some; the assay was immunoSEQ multiplex PCR. Of approximately 150,000 clones in the sample, about 79% were seen once. CDR1 is LNHDA, CDR2 SQIVND, per germline (reference sequence). The length of the CDR3 is 14 residues. Trimming took 3 bases from V and 7 from J, leaving 13 bases between them. General study points: Altogether, some 170 TCR beta chains were recorded as cytomegalovirus-associated. In a later analysis, TCR beta V- and J-gene trimming was associated with a missense DCLRE1C variant. Analysis performed later found 16,951 TCR beta sequences associated with HLA alleles at 0.05 false discovery rate.

This chain connects TRBV19 to TRBJ1-5, with TRBD1 as a possible D gene (6 bases). Sample: PBMCs. This clonotype originated in a male donor in good health and CMV-seronegative. CDR3 in amino acids: CASSMGGAGQPQHF. In nucleotides, the CDR3 is TGTGCCAGTAGTATGGGGGGGGCTGGGCAGCCCCAGCATTTT.